A selection of T cell receptor beta chains follows, all from one sample in a study of T cell clones after liver transplantation. The method was immunoSEQ multiplex PCR; TCRdb's version includes in-frame clones alone and lacks a portion of them. The data show more than 95,000 clones, 82% seen once. Sequencing used CD4+ T cells from blood, obtained before liver transplant. The receptors derive from a human donor who received a liver transplant. The CDR3 runs from the conserved cysteine through the conserved F or W. D genes are given only for firm matches. Clone sizes are given selectively: once, few, many, or a class where the clone is expanded.

NA	TRBV15	TRBJ2-7	TRBD2	CATSRGPPGGRDEQYF	TGTGCCACCAGCAGAGGGCCCCCGGGGGGAAGGGACGAGCAGTACTTC
NA	TRBV28	TRBJ1-1	NA	CASSTQAGVRTEAFF	TGTGCCAGCAGTACACAGGCAGGGGTTCGCACTGAAGCTTTCTTT
NA	TRBV7-6	TRBJ2-5	NA	CASSQGATETQYF	TGTGCCAGCAGCCAGGGAGCGACAGAGACCCAGTACTTC
NA	TRBV7-2	TRBJ1-1	TRBD1	CASSTDRYTEAFF	TGTGCCAGCAGCACGGACAGGTATACTGAAGCTTTCTTT
NA	TRBV19	TRBJ1-5	NA	CASSIRENQPQHF	TGTGCCAGTAGTATCAGGGAAAATCAGCCCCAGCATTTT
few	TRBV14	TRBJ2-7	NA	CASSQGGNRVHEQYF	TGTGCCAGCAGCCAAGGAGGGAACAGGGTCCACGAGCAGTACTTC
NA	TRBV5-1	TRBJ1-1	TRBD1	CASTSGQGDNTEAFF	TGCGCCAGCACCTCGGGACAGGGGGATAACACTGAAGCTTTCTTT
NA	TRBV4-2	TRBJ2-7	NA	CASSYDSYEQYF	TGTGCCAGCAGCTATGACAGCTACGAGCAGTACTTC
NA	TRBV6-5	TRBJ1-5	NA	CASSPEGLSNQPQHF	TGTGCCAGCAGCCCAGAAGGGTTGAGCAATCAGCCCCAGCATTTT
NA	TRBV18	TRBJ2-3	NA	CASSLGTTDTQYF	TGTGCCAGCTCCCTCGGAACTACAGATACGCAGTATTTT
NA	TRBV2	TRBJ2-5	TRBD2	CASSLAGPNVGETQYF	TGTGCCAGCAGCCTAGCGGGACCCAACGTGGGAGAGACCCAGTACTTC
NA	TRBV5-1	TRBJ2-7	NA	CASSLEGRREQYF	TGCGCCAGCAGCTTGGAAGGAAGACGCGAGCAGTACTTC
NA	TRBV5-1	TRBJ1-5	NA	CASSLGGRTGSRNQPQHF	TGCGCCAGCAGCTTGGGGGGGAGAACAGGGTCCCGCAATCAGCCCCAGCATTTT
few	TRBV19	TRBJ1-2	TRBD1	CASTPDRVLAGYTF	TGTGCCAGTACCCCGGACAGGGTCCTTGCTGGCTACACCTTC
NA	TRBV7-6	TRBJ2-6	TRBD1	CASGQGASSGANVLTF	TGTGCCAGCGGACAGGGGGCTTCATCTGGGGCCAACGTCCTGACTTTC
NA	TRBV4-2	TRBJ2-1	NA	CASSQEAVGYNEQFF	TGTGCCAGCAGCCAAGAGGCAGTAGGGTACAATGAGCAGTTCTTC
few	TRBV28	TRBJ1-5	NA	CASSQDGQPQHF	TGTGCCAGCAGCCAAGACGGGCAGCCCCAGCATTTT
NA	TRBV6-5	TRBJ1-5	NA	CASASGGLSNQPQHF	TGTGCCAGCGCATCGGGAGGGCTTAGCAATCAGCCCCAGCATTTT
NA	TRBV15	TRBJ1-1	NA	CATSRGEALNTEAFF	TGTGCCACCAGCAGAGGAGAAGCGTTGAACACTGAAGCTTTCTTT
few	TRBV19	TRBJ1-2	TRBD1	CASRGPRDRGTNYGYTF	TGTGCCAGTAGGGGACCCCGGGACAGGGGCACTAACTATGGCTACACCTTC
NA	TRBV6-5	TRBJ1-1	NA	CASSYSRGRGTEAFF	TGTGCCAGCAGTTACTCCCGCGGCAGGGGCACTGAAGCTTTCTTT
NA	TRBV14	TRBJ2-1	TRBD2	CASSQVGQEAGRSYNEQFF	TGTGCCAGCAGCCAAGTAGGGCAGGAAGCGGGACGCAGCTACAATGAGCAGTTCTTC
NA	TRBV7-9	TRBJ2-5	NA	CASSLVSGETQYF	TGTGCCAGCAGCTTAGTATCGGGGGAGACCCAGTACTTC
NA	TRBV9	TRBJ1-2	TRBD1	CASSAGTGGNYGYTF	TGTGCCAGCAGCGCCGGGACAGGGGGTAACTATGGCTACACCTTC
once	TRBV27	TRBJ2-3	NA	CASSFRTASRADTQYF	TGTGCCAGCAGCTTCCGGACAGCCTCACGCGCAGATACGCAGTATTTT
NA	TRBV7-8	TRBJ1-1	TRBD1	CASSLLDRGYGNTEAFF	TGTGCCAGCAGCTTATTAGACAGGGGCTATGGGAACACTGAAGCTTTCTTT
NA	TRBV12-5	TRBJ2-2	NA	CASGLAMGVPTGELFF	TGTGCTAGTGGTTTGGCCATGGGGGTCCCCACCGGGGAGCTGTTTTTT
NA	TRBV7-2	TRBJ2-7	NA	CASSSLLEQYF	TGTGCCAGCAGTTCCCTTTTGGAGCAGTACTTC
few	TRBV12-5	TRBJ1-5	NA	CASGGGGNQPQHF	TGTGCTAGTGGTGGTGGGGGCAATCAGCCCCAGCATTTT
NA	TRBV9	TRBJ1-4	NA	CASSVGVGSNEKLFF	TGTGCCAGCAGCGTAGGTGTCGGATCCAATGAAAAACTGTTTTTT
NA	TRBV6-1	TRBJ2-5	TRBD2	CASSEHPPGSGGARETQYF	TGTGCCAGCAGTGAACACCCGCCGGGGAGCGGGGGGGCCCGGGAGACCCAGTACTTC
NA	TRBV27	TRBJ2-7	TRBD1	CASSPSGGQNYEQYF	TGTGCCAGCAGCCCCTCAGGGGGACAGAACTACGAGCAGTACTTC
NA	TRBV18	TRBJ1-1	TRBD1	CASSRTGGGSGTEAFF	TGTGCCAGCTCACGGACAGGGGGAGGATCGGGCACTGAAGCTTTCTTT
NA	TRBV7-9	TRBJ1-5	TRBD1	CASSPGTGNQPQHF	TGTGCCAGCAGCCCCGGGACAGGTAATCAGCCCCAGCATTTT
NA	TRBV18	TRBJ1-2	NA	CASSPLLQDYGYTF	TGTGCCAGCTCACCACTCTTACAGGACTATGGCTACACCTTC
NA	TRBV2	TRBJ1-6	NA	CASSTNRVSTLNSPLHF	TGTGCCAGCAGTACCAACAGGGTGTCGACACTAAATTCACCCCTCCACTTT
NA	TRBV6-5	TRBJ1-2	NA	CASSQKDRQTYGYTF	TGTGCCAGCAGCCAGAAAGATAGACAGACGTATGGCTACACCTTC
NA	TRBV7-8	TRBJ2-1	NA	CASSPRGPGIFYNEQFF	TGTGCCAGCAGCCCTCGGGGGCCCGGGATCTTTTACAATGAGCAGTTCTTC
NA	TRBV19	TRBJ1-2	NA	CASRPQSDKGYGYTF	TGTGCCAGTAGACCCCAGTCGGACAAGGGGTATGGCTACACCTTC
NA	TRBV18	TRBJ2-2	TRBD2	CASSAGLATGELFF	TGTGCCAGCTCAGCGGGACTAGCGACCGGGGAGCTGTTTTTT
NA	TRBV5-1	TRBJ2-7	NA	CASSTRDGTPYEQYF	TGCGCCAGCAGCACCCGGGACGGGACGCCCTACGAGCAGTACTTC